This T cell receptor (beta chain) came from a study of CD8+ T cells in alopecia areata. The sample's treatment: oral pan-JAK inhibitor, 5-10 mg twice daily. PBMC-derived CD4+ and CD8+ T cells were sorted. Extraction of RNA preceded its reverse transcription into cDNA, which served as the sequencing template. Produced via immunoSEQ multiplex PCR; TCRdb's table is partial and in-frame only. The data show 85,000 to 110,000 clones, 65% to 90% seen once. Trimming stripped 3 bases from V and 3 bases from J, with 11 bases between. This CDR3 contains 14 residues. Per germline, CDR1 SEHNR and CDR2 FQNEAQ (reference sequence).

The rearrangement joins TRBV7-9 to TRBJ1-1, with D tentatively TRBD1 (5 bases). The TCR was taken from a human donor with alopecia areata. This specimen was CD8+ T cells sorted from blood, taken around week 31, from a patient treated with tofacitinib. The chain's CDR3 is CASSFPGRDTEAFF. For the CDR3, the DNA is TGTGCCAGCAGCTTTCCGGGCAGGGACACTGAAGCTTTCTTT.